Described below is a single TCR beta chain sequence and its context. Its specificity is not known. This sample is part of a study of shared clonotypes between healthy human individuals. Study-level background: The donor group consisted of two women and three men, aged 18 to 49. Donors had three CD4 naive, three CD4 memory, two CD8 naive and one CD8 memory plate apiece.

This table comes from immunoSEQ multiplex PCR, and its TCRdb copy is limited to in-frame clones, with some not included. The sample lists some 1,100,000 clones; approximately 80% were seen once. The study's findings and limits: A handful of donors shared approximately 5% of their naive CD4 clonotypes. Only blood samples were collected, and tissue repertoires likely differ.

The sample comprised memory CD4+ T cells from PBMCs. The subset denotes: CD45RA-negative fraction. The receptor was isolated from a man aged 18 to 29 in good health. Some clones in this sample may be carry-over from other donors' samples.

The CDR3 coding sequence is TGTGCCAGCAGCTTAGTGGGCGTGCAGAGGGGCACTGAAGCTTTCTTT. Translating gives CASSLVGVQRGTEAFF. V is TRBV7-8 and J is TRBJ1-1, with a tentative D call TRBD1 (5 bases). V lost 1 base and J lost 4, with 16 bases in between. Germline assignment: CDR1 SGHVS and CDR2 FQNEAQ. This CDR3 region has 16 residues.